The 31 T cell receptor beta chains in this list originate from one sample, sequenced in a study of blood T cell repertoires in COVID-19. Profiled with immunoSEQ multiplex PCR; TCRdb holds only in-frame clones, not every one. Altogether a few hundred thousand clones are present, roughly 86% being singletons, with the ten largest covering 1.5% to 2.5%. The sequenced material came from PBMCs or T cells enriched from blood (not recorded which). The origin of the receptors is a man aged 40-50 years in a cohort exposed to, infected with or recovered from COVID-19 (not recorded which).

The V gene is TRBV5-1, the J gene TRBJ2-3, with D possibly being TRBD2 (5 bases). The CDR3 contains 13 residues. V lost 3 bases to trimming and J lost 6 bases, with 11 bases between them. Germline V CDR1 and CDR2: SGHRS, YFSETQ. The CDR3 spells CASSSIPGDTQYF. CDR3 DNA sequence: TGCGCCAGCAGCTCGATACCGGGGGATACGCAGTATTTT. The variable domain in full, with the rest retrieved from reference TRBV5-1 and TRBJ2-3, is KAGVTQTPRYLIKTRGQQVTLSCSPISGHRSVSWYQQTPGQGLQFLFEYFSETQRNKGNFPGRFSGRQFSNSRSEMNVSTLELGDSALYLCASSSIPGDTQYFGPGTRLTVL.

This clone has only one observation. The V gene is TRBV2, the J gene TRBJ2-5; 10 bases align to TRBD1. This CDR3 has 15 residues. V lost 5 bases and J lost 3; bases outside the gene matches: 6. The germline V gene has CDR1 SNHLY and CDR2 FYNNEI. The CDR3 region has the DNA TGTGCCAGCAGTCCAACGACAGGGGGCAAAGAGACCCAGTACTTC. This encodes CASSPTTGGKETQYF.

The rearrangement uses TRBV11-2 and TRBJ1-1; D uncertain. Germline V gene sequence: CDR1 SGHAT, CDR2 FQNNGV. V lost 0 bases and J 6 bases, leaving 5 bases between the germline ends. The CDR3 totals 12 residues. The chain's CDR3 is CASSLEFSEAFF. The DNA of the CDR3 is TGTGCCAGCAGCTTAGAGTTCTCTGAAGCTTTCTTT. Complete variable domain (other parts from reference TRBV11-2 and TRBJ1-1): EAGVAQSPRYKIIEKRQSVAFWCNPISGHATLYWYQQILGQGPKLLIQFQNNGVVDDSQLPKDRFSAERLKGVDSTLKIQPAKLEDSAVYLCASSLEFSEAFFGQGTRLTVV.

The genes are TRBV7-9 and TRBJ2-7, with 7 bases that match TRBD1. V dropped 7 bases and J dropped 0; count of bases not matched to a gene: 18. Germline lookup yields CDR1 SEHNR and CDR2 FQNEAQ (reference sequence). The CDR3 loop spans 18 amino acids. The CDR3 is CASTKTGALGLSSYEQYF. The CDR3 nucleotides are TGTGCCAGCACTAAAACAGGGGCTCTTGGCCTTAGCTCCTACGAGCAGTACTTC.

The rearrangement links TRBV6-5 to TRBJ2-1; weak D call: TRBD2 (5 bases). Germline V gene sequence: CDR1 MNHEY, CDR2 SVGAGI. The CDR3 has 15 residues. V was shortened by 2 bases and J by 3 bases, with 11 bases between the two germline ends. CDR3 residues: CASSYRTGYYNEQFF. The CDR3 nucleotides read TGTGCCAGCAGTTACAGAACGGGGTACTACAATGAGCAGTTCTTC.

This clone was seen more than once but under ten times. This chain joins TRBV11-2 and TRBJ2-2; D is ambiguous. V lost 4 bases and J 6 bases, leaving 21 bases between the germline ends. Germline lookup yields CDR1 SGHAT and CDR2 FQNNGV. This CDR3 is 17 amino acids long. The CDR3 coding sequence is TGTGCCAGCAGCTCCACCTTAAGTCAGGCATGGGCCGGGGAGCTGTTTTTT. Translating gives CASSSTLSQAWAGELFF.

This chain links TRBV7-3 with TRBJ2-1; D remains ambiguous. Germline CDR1 and CDR2: SGHTA and FQGTGA. The CDR3 covers 12 residues. Trimming shortened V by 4 bases and J by 9 bases, and 10 bases separated the two germline ends. The CDR3 region has the DNA TGTGCCAGCAGCTCCAATTACGGTGAGCAGTTCTTC. Protein: CASSSNYGEQFF.

This chain joins TRBV7-9 and TRBJ2-5; 8 bases line up with TRBD1. The CDR3 runs to 13 residues. Germline CDR1 and CDR2: SEHNR and FQNEAQ (reference sequence). J lost 6 bases, V lost 7 bases, and 7 bases had no gene match. CDR3 sequence reads: CASTTGGGQTQYF. The CDR3 DNA sequence: TGTGCCAGCACCACAGGGGGAGGTCAGACCCAGTACTTC. Full variable domain (outside the CDR3, taken from reference TRBV7-9 and TRBJ2-5): DTGVSQNPRHKITKRGQNVTFRCDPISEHNRLYWYRQTLGQGPEFLTYFQNEAQLEKSRLLSDRFSAERPKGSFSTLEIQRTEQGDSAMYLCASTTGGGQTQYFGPGTRLLVL.

In this sample, this clone turned up a few times. The rearrangement uses TRBV28 and TRBJ1-3; no reliable D call. There are 14 residues in the CDR3. V was cut by 2 bases and J by 0 bases, with 5 bases left in between. The germline gives CDR1 MDHEN, CDR2 SYDVKM. The CDR3 coding sequence is TGTGCCAGCAGTTTAGCCAGCTCTGGAAACACCATATATTTT. Protein product: CASSLASSGNTIYF.

The chain combines TRBV27 with TRBJ2-1; D perhaps matches TRBD1 (6 bases). Trimming removed 6 bases at V and 8 bases at J, with 14 bases between. CDR1 is MNHEY and CDR2 is SMNVEV in the germline V gene (reference sequence). This CDR3 is 13 amino acids long. Here the CDR3 DNA reads TGTGCCAGCAGAATCTGGGGGCGGCATGAGCAGTTCTTC. It codes for CASRIWGRHEQFF.

The chain combines TRBV6-1 with TRBJ1-6, with TRBD1 matching 8 bases. The CDR3 has 14 amino acids. Germline CDR1 and CDR2: MNHNS and SASEGT. The junction had 4 bases not matched to a gene; V was cut back by 2 bases and J by 10 bases. The DNA for the CDR3 is TGTGCCAGCAGTGAAAGCAGGGGGCGGTCACCCCTCCACTTT. Translation gives CASSESRGRSPLHF.

The chain uses TRBV24-1 and TRBJ1-5, with D hard to call. The CDR3 spans 15 residues. The germline V gene encodes CDR1 KGHDR and CDR2 SFDVKD. Trimming left V 5 bases short and J 0 bases short, with 10 bases between. The CDR3 sequence is CATSGSRYSNQPQHF. DNA for the CDR3: TGTGCCACCAGTGGATCGAGGTATAGCAATCAGCCCCAGCATTTT.

J is TRBJ2-1 and V is TRBV6-5; tentative D call: TRBD2 (6 bases). Trimming removed 7 bases from V and 10 bases from J, with 17 bases in between. From germline, CDR1 is MNHEY and CDR2 SVGAGI. The CDR3 is made up of 13 amino acids. CDR3 DNA: TGTGCCAGCATTACTAGCTATGGTTCGGAGCAGTTCTTC. Encoded protein: CASITSYGSEQFF.

The chain links TRBV5-1 to TRBJ2-3; 8 bases align to TRBD1. V shed 3 bases and J 3 bases; nucleotides not matched to a gene: 6. CDR1 and CDR2 from the germline V gene are SGHRS and YFSETQ. The CDR3 runs 15 residues. The CDR3 here is CASSSGQGRTDTQYF. In DNA, the CDR3 is TGCGCCAGCAGCTCAGGACAGGGAAGAACAGATACGCAGTATTTT. Based on the CDR3 plus reference TRBV5-1 and TRBJ2-3, the full variable domain is KAGVTQTPRYLIKTRGQQVTLSCSPISGHRSVSWYQQTPGQGLQFLFEYFSETQRNKGNFPGRFSGRQFSNSRSEMNVSTLELGDSALYLCASSSGQGRTDTQYFGPGTRLTVL.

The CDR3 region is CASSFEQNTEAFF. CDR3 in DNA: TGCGCCAGCAGCTTCGAACAGAACACTGAAGCTTTCTTT. V is TRBV5-1 and J is TRBJ1-1; no clear D. V lost 2 bases to trimming and J lost 1 base, with 6 bases between them. CDR1 is SGHRS and CDR2 is YFSETQ in the germline V gene. The CDR3 contains 13 residues.

A single count supports this clone. The gene calls are TRBV7-5 and TRBJ2-3; no check of the table's D call, TRBD2, against the DNA was made. TRBV7-5 is a documented pseudogene. There are 17 residues in the CDR3. The CDR3 DNA sequence: TGTGTCAGAAGCTTAGGACTAGCGGGAGGGAGCACAGATACGCAGTATTTT. Protein product: CVRSLGLAGGSTDTQYF.

This clone was picked up a small number of times. V and J are TRBV2 and TRBJ2-7; possible D gene TRBD2, 6 bases. This CDR3 contains 14 residues. Trimming removed 5 bases at V and 2 bases at J, with 13 bases between. Germline-derived CDR1 and CDR2 are SNHLY and FYNNEI. The CDR3 loop reads CASSPGLNPYEQYF. CDR3 bases: TGTGCCAGCAGTCCGGGACTCAATCCCTACGAGCAGTACTTC. The entire variable domain, with the rest obtained from reference TRBV2 and TRBJ2-7, is as follows: EPEVTQTPSHQVTQMGQEVILRCVPISNHLYFYWYRQILGQKVEFLVSFYNNEISEKSEIFDDQFSVERPDGSNFTLKIRSTKLEDSAMYFCASSPGLNPYEQYFGPGTRLTVT.

This chain joins TRBV25-1 and TRBJ2-1, with 8 bases lining up with TRBD2. Germline CDR1 MGHDK, CDR2 SYGVNS. This CDR3 spans 13 amino acids. J gave up 8 bases and V 2 bases, and 2 bases lay outside the gene matches. The CDR3 DNA sequence: TGTGCCAGCAGTGAACACGGGAGGGATGAGCAGTTCTTC. Residues: CASSEHGRDEQFF. Variable domain in full (rest from reference TRBV25-1 and TRBJ2-1): EADIYQTPRYLVIGTGKKITLECSQTMGHDKMYWYQQDPGMELHLIHYSYGVNSTEKGDLSSESTVSRIRTEHFPLTLESARPSHTSQYLCASSEHGRDEQFFGPGTRLTVL.

This chain links TRBV18 with TRBJ2-3, with TRBD1 matching 8 bases. The CDR3 has 15 amino acids. With 2 bases clipped from V and 0 bases from J, the junction kept 1 base outside the gene matches. Germline assignment: CDR1 KGHSH and CDR2 LQKENI. In DNA, the CDR3 is TGTGCCAGCTCACCAGGGACAGGCAGCACAGATACGCAGTATTTT. Translating it yields CASSPGTGSTDTQYF. The entire variable domain, with the rest obtained from reference TRBV18 and TRBJ2-3, is as follows: NAGVMQNPRHLVRRRGQEARLRCSPMKGHSHVYWYRQLPEEGLKFMVYLQKENIIDESGMPKERFSAEFPKEGPSILRIQQVVRGDSAAYFCASSPGTGSTDTQYFGPGTRLTVL.

The V call is TRBV7-9, the J call TRBJ1-4; 9 nucleotides line up with TRBD1. Germline V gives CDR1 SEHNR, CDR2 FQNEAQ (reference sequence). This CDR3 has 14 amino acids. Trimming took 3 bases from V and 8 from J; bases not matched to a gene: 4. As DNA, the CDR3 is TGTGCCAGCAGCTTGGACAGGGGAGGGGAAAAACTGTTTTTT. Translation: CASSLDRGGEKLFF.

In its sample, this clone was seen once. V and J are TRBV5-6 and TRBJ1-3; D unclear. CDR1 SGHDT and CDR2 YYEEEE come from the germline V gene. Trimming took off 3 bases at V and 0 bases at J, with 10 bases between the two ends. There are 15 residues in the CDR3. Here the CDR3 reads CASSSRRSSGNTIYF. The CDR3 DNA reads as TGTGCCAGCAGCTCCCGACGGAGCTCTGGAAACACCATATATTTT. Drawing the rest from reference TRBV5-6 and TRBJ1-3, the complete variable domain is DAGVTQSPTHLIKTRGQQVTLRCSPKSGHDTVSWYQQALGQGPQFIFQYYEEEERQRGNFPDRFSGHQFPNYSSELNVNALLLGDSALYLCASSSRRSSGNTIYFGEGSWLTVV.

The V call is TRBV5-1, the J call TRBJ1-4; 7 nucleotides agree with TRBD1. The J segment lost 6 bases and the V segment lost 0 bases, leaving 8 bases of the junction unmatched. Germline CDR1 reads SGHRS; CDR2 reads YFSETQ. This CDR3 comprises 16 residues. In nucleotides, the CDR3 is TGCGCCAGCAGCTTGGGGCAGGGGGTTGACGATGAAAAACTGTTTTTT. Its protein is CASSLGQGVDDEKLFF.

Of note for this clone: The sample carries other DNA sequences with the same CDR3. The genes are TRBV3-1 (or the pseudogene TRBV3-2) and TRBJ2-1, with D possibly TRBD1 on 5 matching bases. The CDR3 is 15 residues long. CDR1 and CDR2 from the germline V gene are LGHDT and YNNKEL (reference sequence). Deletions cut 1 base from V and 0 bases from J, with 7 bases between. The CDR3 region is CASSQVQGSYNEQFF. The CDR3 region has the DNA TGTGCCAGCAGCCAAGTCCAGGGCTCCTACAATGAGCAGTTCTTC.

CDR3 nucleotide sequence: TGTGCCAGCAGTTCCCGGGACAGCCTGAACAATGAGCAGTTCTTC. Its protein is CASSSRDSLNNEQFF. The V and J genes are TRBV27 and TRBJ2-1; 7 bases match TRBD1. Unmatched junction bases numbered 8, after V lost 4 bases and J lost 5 bases. Germline V gene lookup returns CDR1 MNHEY and CDR2 SMNVEV (reference sequence). The CDR3 covers 15 residues.

The V and J genes are TRBV7-8 and TRBJ2-1, with 9 bases aligning to TRBD1. CDR1 is SGHVS and CDR2 is FQNEAQ in the germline V gene. Germline trimming cut 4 bases from V and 5 bases from J; bases unmatched to any gene: 6. There are 15 residues in the CDR3. DNA for the CDR3: TGTGCCAGCAGCTCCGGGACAGGGATGGACAATGAGCAGTTCTTC. This encodes CASSSGTGMDNEQFF.

The rearrangement joins TRBV6-1 to TRBJ2-1; D uncertain. The CDR3 is 15 residues long. The germline gives CDR1 MNHNS, CDR2 SASEGT. The V end was cut by 1 base, the J end by 1 base, with 8 bases between. The CDR3 coding sequence is TGTGCCAGCAGTGAAGGGCCTCTGTCCTACAATGAGCAGTTCTTC. This translates into CASSEGPLSYNEQFF.

This sequence joins TRBV3-1 (or the pseudogene TRBV3-2) and TRBJ1-1; the D is unclear. Germline lookup yields CDR1 LGHDT and CDR2 YNNKEL (reference sequence). This CDR3 has 16 amino acids. The V end was cut by 2 bases, the J end by 2 bases, with 15 bases between. CDR3 nucleotide sequence: TGTGCCAGCAGCCAATTCTGGGCAGATCCAAACACTGAAGCTTTCTTT. Translating it yields CASSQFWADPNTEAFF.

The gene calls are TRBV4-2 and TRBJ2-7; TRBD2 aligns across 13 bases. The CDR3 has 20 residues. Germline V CDR1 and CDR2: LGHNA, YNFKEQ. Trimming cost V 4 bases and J 4 bases; bases outside gene matches: 19. For the CDR3, the DNA is TGTGCCAGCAGCCGGATTGGACGGACTAGCGGGAGAGGGTTTAGGTACGAGCAGTACTTC. Residues: CASSRIGRTSGRGFRYEQYF.

This chain links TRBV5-4 with TRBJ2-1; 9 bases match TRBD2. The germline gives CDR1 SGHNT, CDR2 YYREEE (reference sequence). The CDR3 is 15 amino acids. V dropped 4 bases and J dropped 12; count of bases not matched to a gene: 14. The CDR3 nucleotides are TGTGCCAGCAGCCCGGGACTAGCAAAGGGAGGAGGGCAGTTCTTC. It yields the protein CASSPGLAKGGGQFF.

The chain couples TRBV5-1 to TRBJ2-7, with 9 nucleotides matching TRBD1. The length of the CDR3 is 15 residues. CDR1 SGHRS and CDR2 YFSETQ come from the germline V gene. V lost 3 bases and J lost 2; bases outside the gene matches: 6. The CDR3 reads CASSSGQGQPYEQYF. The CDR3 region has the DNA TGCGCCAGCAGCTCGGGACAGGGCCAACCCTACGAGCAGTACTTC.

The table lists this clone with a count of one. Other nucleotide sequences from this sample produce the same CDR3. The chain is built from TRBV5-1 and TRBJ1-3; D is perhaps TRBD1 (5 bases). The CDR3 spans 14 residues. Deletions cut 0 bases from V and 4 bases from J, with 8 bases between. CDR1 is SGHRS and CDR2 is YFSETQ in the germline V gene. CDR3 DNA: TGCGCCAGCAGCTTGGCAGGGTCCGGAAACACCATATATTTT. Protein: CASSLAGSGNTIYF.